The sequence of this T cell receptor beta chain was determined in a study of cytomegalovirus exposure and HLA in healthy donors. In the PCR, 60 Vbeta and 13 Jbeta primers were used. TCRdb's table, derived via immunoSEQ multiplex PCR, lists solely in-frame clones and lacks some. The data hold some 180,000 clones, with over 65% observed a single time. CDR3 length: 13 amino acids. V shed 3 bases, J shed 5 bases, and the junction held 4 bases outside the gene matches. Germline CDR1 KGHSH, CDR2 LQKENI. Specimen: PBMCs. This sequence originates from a woman aged 25-40 years in good health and CMV-seronegative. The rearrangement uses TRBV18 and TRBJ2-7, with 7 bases fitting TRBD1. CDR3 bases: TGTGCCAGCTCACCGAACAGGGGTCACGAGCAGTACTTC. Its protein product is CASSPNRGHEQYF.